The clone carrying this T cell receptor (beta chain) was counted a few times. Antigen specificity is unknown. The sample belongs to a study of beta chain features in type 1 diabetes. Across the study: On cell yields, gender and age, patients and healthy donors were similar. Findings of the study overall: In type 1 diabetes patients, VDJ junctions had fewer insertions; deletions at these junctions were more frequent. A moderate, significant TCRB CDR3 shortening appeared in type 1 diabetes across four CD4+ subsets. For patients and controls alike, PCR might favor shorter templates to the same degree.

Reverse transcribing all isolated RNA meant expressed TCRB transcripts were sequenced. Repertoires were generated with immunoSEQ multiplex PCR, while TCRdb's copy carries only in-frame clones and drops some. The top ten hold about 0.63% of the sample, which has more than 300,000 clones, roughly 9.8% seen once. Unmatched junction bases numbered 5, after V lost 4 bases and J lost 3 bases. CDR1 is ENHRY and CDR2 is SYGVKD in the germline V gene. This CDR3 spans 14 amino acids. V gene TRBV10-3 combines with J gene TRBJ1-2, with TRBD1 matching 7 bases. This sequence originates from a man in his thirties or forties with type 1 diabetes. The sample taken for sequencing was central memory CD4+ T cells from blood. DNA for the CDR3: TGTGCCATCAGTGCTCGGGACAGTTACTATGGCTACACCTTC. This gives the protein CAISARDSYYGYTF.